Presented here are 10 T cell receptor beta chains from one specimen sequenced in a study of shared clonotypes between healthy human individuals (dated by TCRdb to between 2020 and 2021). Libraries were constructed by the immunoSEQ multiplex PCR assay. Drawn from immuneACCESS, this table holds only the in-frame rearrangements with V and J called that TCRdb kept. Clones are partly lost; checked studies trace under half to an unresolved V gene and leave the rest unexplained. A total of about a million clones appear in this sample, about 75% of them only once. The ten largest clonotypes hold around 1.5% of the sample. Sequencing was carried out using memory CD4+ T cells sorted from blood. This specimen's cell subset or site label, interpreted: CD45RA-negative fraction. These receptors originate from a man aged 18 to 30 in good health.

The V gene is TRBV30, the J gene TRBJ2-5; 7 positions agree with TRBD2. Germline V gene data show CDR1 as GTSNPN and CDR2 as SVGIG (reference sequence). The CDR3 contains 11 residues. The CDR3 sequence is CAGAGEETQYF. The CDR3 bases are TGTGCAGGGGCGGGAGAGGAGACCCAGTACTTC. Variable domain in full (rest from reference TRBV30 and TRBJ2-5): SQTIHQWPATLVQPVGSPLSLECTVEGTSNPNLYWYRQAAGRGLQLLFYSVGIGQISSEVPQNLSASRPQDRQFILSSKKLLLSDSGFYLCAGAGEETQYFGPGTRLLVL.

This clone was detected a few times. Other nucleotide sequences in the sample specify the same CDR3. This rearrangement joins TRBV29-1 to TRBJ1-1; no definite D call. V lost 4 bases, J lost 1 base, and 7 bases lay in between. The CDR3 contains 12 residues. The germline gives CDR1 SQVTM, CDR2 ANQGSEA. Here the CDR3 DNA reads TGCAGCGTTGCAGCCAGGAACACTGAAGCTTTCTTT. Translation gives CSVAARNTEAFF.

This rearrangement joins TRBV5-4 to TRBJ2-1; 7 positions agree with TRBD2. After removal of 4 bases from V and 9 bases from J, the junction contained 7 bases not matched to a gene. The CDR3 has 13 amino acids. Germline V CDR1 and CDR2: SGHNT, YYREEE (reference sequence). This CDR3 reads CASSPILAVEQFF. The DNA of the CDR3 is TGTGCCAGCAGCCCTATTCTAGCGGTTGAGCAGTTCTTC.

CDR3: CASSETGSYGYTF. CDR3 bases: TGCGCCAGCAGCGAGACAGGGTCCTATGGCTACACCTTC. The chain is built from TRBV5-1 and TRBJ1-2; 7 bases are shared with TRBD1. V lost 4 bases to trimming and J lost 4 bases; unmatched junction nucleotides: 4. The CDR3 consists of 13 residues. The V gene's germline CDR1 is SGHRS and CDR2 YFSETQ.

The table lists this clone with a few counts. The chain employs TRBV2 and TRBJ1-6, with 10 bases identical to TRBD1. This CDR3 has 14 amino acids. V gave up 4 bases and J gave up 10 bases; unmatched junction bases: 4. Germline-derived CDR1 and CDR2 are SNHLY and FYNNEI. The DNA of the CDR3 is TGTGCCAGCAGTGGGGACAGGGGTAAATCACCCCTCCACTTT. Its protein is CASSGDRGKSPLHF.

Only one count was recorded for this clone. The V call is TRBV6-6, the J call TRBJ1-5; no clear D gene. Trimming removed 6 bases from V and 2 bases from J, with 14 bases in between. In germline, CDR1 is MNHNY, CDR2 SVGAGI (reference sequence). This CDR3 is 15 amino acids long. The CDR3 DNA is TGTGCCAGCAGCCCTGAGAGGTATGGCAATCAGCCCCAGCATTTT. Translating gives CASSPERYGNQPQHF.

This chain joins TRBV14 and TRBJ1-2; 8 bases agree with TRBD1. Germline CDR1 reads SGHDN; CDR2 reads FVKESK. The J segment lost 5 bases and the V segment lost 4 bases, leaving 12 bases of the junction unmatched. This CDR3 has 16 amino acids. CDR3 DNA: TGTGCCAGCAGCCCCTCCGGGACAGGCTACTCATATGGCTACACCTTC. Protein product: CASSPSGTGYSYGYTF.

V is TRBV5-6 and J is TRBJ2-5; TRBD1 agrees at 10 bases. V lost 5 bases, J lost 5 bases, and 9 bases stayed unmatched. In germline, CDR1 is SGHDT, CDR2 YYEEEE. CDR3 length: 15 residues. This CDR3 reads CASRPWDRGWETQYF. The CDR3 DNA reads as TGTGCCAGCAGGCCCTGGGACAGGGGATGGGAGACCCAGTACTTC.

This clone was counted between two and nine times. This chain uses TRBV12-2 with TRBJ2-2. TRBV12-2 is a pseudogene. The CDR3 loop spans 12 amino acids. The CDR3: CASGANTGELFF. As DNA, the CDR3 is TGTGCAAGTGGTGCGAACACCGGGGAGCTGTTTTTT.

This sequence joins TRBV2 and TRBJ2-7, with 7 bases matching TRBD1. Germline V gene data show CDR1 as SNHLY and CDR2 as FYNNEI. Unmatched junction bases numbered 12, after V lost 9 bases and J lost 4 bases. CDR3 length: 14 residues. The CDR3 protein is CASQRWDSTYEQYF. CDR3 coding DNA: TGTGCCAGTCAGAGGTGGGACAGTACATACGAGCAGTACTTC.